Following are 26 T cell receptor beta chains from one sample sequenced in a study of cytomegalovirus exposure and HLA in healthy donors. Use of 60 Vbeta and 13 Jbeta primers characterized the PCR. Clones were read by immunoSEQ multiplex PCR, and TCRdb kept only the in-frame ones, dropping some. The sample has about 100,000 clones, roughly 71% seen once; the top ten hold roughly 16%. The sequencing sample was made of PBMCs. These receptors were taken from a woman aged 18-35 years in good health and CMV-seropositive.

The genes are TRBV9 and TRBJ2-3; a weak D match, TRBD2 (7 bases). CDR3 length: 15 residues. Deletions cut 7 bases from V and 4 bases from J, with 19 bases between. Germline-derived CDR1 and CDR2 are SGDLS and YYNGEE. This chain's CDR3 is CASSREGGGPDTQYF. The DNA for the CDR3 is TGTGCCAGCTCGAGGGAGGGCGGGGGCCCAGATACGCAGTATTTT.

The V gene is TRBV7-2, the J gene TRBJ2-2, with 11 bases matching TRBD2. V shed 5 bases, J shed 7 bases, and the junction held 9 bases outside the gene matches. CDR1 and CDR2 from the germline V gene are SGHTA and FQGNSA. CDR3 length equals 16 residues. The CDR3 region is CASSPSASGRIGELFF. CDR3 DNA sequence: TGTGCCAGCAGCCCGTCGGCTAGCGGGAGGATCGGGGAGCTGTTTTTT.

The chain carries TRBV14 and TRBJ2-7, with TRBD1 matching 7 bases. The ends lost 7 bases at V and 0 bases at J; junction bases unmatched: 3. The CDR3 loop spans 13 amino acids. Per germline, CDR1 SGHDN and CDR2 FVKESK. In DNA, the CDR3 is TGTGCCAGCAAGGGGACAGCCTCCTACGAGCAGTACTTC. The encoded protein is CASKGTASYEQYF.

The CDR3 DNA reads as TGTGCCTGGAGTCGAGGAGTTTCCTCCTACGAGCAGTACTTC. Amino acids: CAWSRGVSSYEQYF. The chain joins TRBV30 to TRBJ2-7; D remains ambiguous. V lost 2 bases and J lost 0, with 11 bases in between. Germline CDR1 GTSNPN, CDR2 SVGIG (reference sequence). The CDR3 loop spans 14 amino acids.

This chain joins TRBV7-2 and TRBJ2-7, with 10 nucleotides matching TRBD2. V shed 4 bases, J shed 13 bases, and the junction held 7 bases outside the gene matches. The CDR3 has 12 residues. The germline V gene encodes CDR1 SGHTA and CDR2 FQGNSA. This chain's CDR3 is CTSSSGTSAYYF. CDR3 DNA sequence: TGTACCAGCAGCTCAGGGACTAGCGCGTATTACTTC. The full variable domain, completed using reference TRBV7-2 and TRBJ2-7, is GAGVSQSPSNKVTEKGKDVELRCDPISGHTALYWYRQSLGQGLEFLIYFQGNSAPDKSGLPSDRFSAERTGGSVSTLTIQRTQQEDSAVYLCTSSSGTSAYYFGPGTRLTVT.

The V and J genes are TRBV29-1 and TRBJ1-1, with D perhaps matching TRBD1 (5 bases). Trimming cost V 6 bases and J 4 bases, with 9 bases left between them. Germline-derived CDR1 and CDR2 are SQVTM and ANQGSEA. This CDR3 region has 11 residues. The DNA of the CDR3 is TGCAGCGTCCGGGGGGGCACTGAAGCTTTCTTT. It translates to CSVRGGTEAFF. The full variable domain, rest sourced from reference TRBV29-1 and TRBJ1-1, is SAVISQKPSRDICQRGTSLTIQCQVDSQVTMMFWYRQQPGQSLTLIATANQGSEATYESGFVIDKFPISRPNLTFSTLTVSNMSPEDSSIYLCSVRGGTEAFFGQGTRLTVV.

This clone has more than one count but fewer than ten. The chain couples TRBV10-3 to TRBJ1-2, with 8 bases lining up with TRBD1. The CDR3 is 14 amino acids. CDR1 is ENHRY, CDR2 SYGVKD, per germline. With 11 bases clipped from V and 6 bases from J, the junction kept 14 bases outside the gene matches. The CDR3 bases are TGTGCCCTAAGAGGGCCCGGACAGGGCGATGGCTACACCTTC. Translation: CALRGPGQGDGYTF.

V and J are TRBV18 and TRBJ2-7; 9 nucleotides line up with TRBD2. CDR1 KGHSH and CDR2 LQKENI come from the germline V gene. Losses at the gene ends were 3 bases for V and 0 bases for J; bases not matched to a gene: 6. The CDR3 loop spans 16 amino acids. CDR3 sequence reads: CASSPRRGGFSYEQYF. In DNA form, the CDR3 reads TGTGCCAGCTCACCCCGGCGGGGGGGATTCTCCTACGAGCAGTACTTC.

V is TRBV28 and J is TRBJ1-4; D remains ambiguous. The V gene's germline CDR1 is MDHEN and CDR2 SYDVKM. The CDR3 is 14 amino acids. Trimming left V 0 bases short and J 3 bases short, with 5 bases between. CDR3 nucleotides: TGTGCCAGCAGTTTATGGGGCCCTAATGAAAAACTGTTTTTT. Its translation: CASSLWGPNEKLFF. Full variable domain (remainder filled in from reference TRBV28 and TRBJ1-4): DVKVTQSSRYLVKRTGEKVFLECVQDMDHENMFWYRQDPGLGLRLIYFSYDVKMKEKGDIPEGYSVSREKKERFSLILESASTNQTSMYLCASSLWGPNEKLFFGSGTQLSVL.

The genes are TRBV4-2 and TRBJ2-1; TRBD2 matches at 9 bases. V dropped 4 bases and J dropped 5; count of bases not matched to a gene: 18. The CDR3 totals 19 residues. From germline, CDR1 is LGHNA and CDR2 YNFKEQ. For the CDR3, the DNA is TGTGCCAGCAGCCGTTTTAGCGGGAGTCCCGCGCCGCAGGACAATGAGCAGTTCTTC. It specifies CASSRFSGSPAPQDNEQFF.

The genes are TRBV2 and TRBJ1-1; tentative D call: TRBD1 (5 bases). CDR1 and CDR2 (germline): SNHLY, FYNNEI. With 6 bases removed from V and 5 bases from J, the gap between germline ends came to 16 bases. The CDR3 has 14 amino acids. The CDR3 sequence: CASRAAGGSTEAFF. CDR3 DNA sequence: TGTGCCAGCAGGGCCGCGGGGGGTAGTACTGAAGCTTTCTTT.

The rearrangement links TRBV19 to TRBJ2-7, with TRBD2 matching 13 bases. This CDR3 region has 16 residues. The ends lost 4 bases at V and 3 bases at J; junction bases unmatched: 6. Germline CDR1 reads LNHDA; CDR2 reads SQIVND (reference sequence). CDR3 residues: CASSTGLAGARYEQYF. The CDR3 DNA reads TGTGCCAGTAGTACAGGACTAGCGGGAGCCCGCTACGAGCAGTACTTC.

The CDR3 DNA is TGTGCCAGCAGCCCCAACGGTGGTGGCTACACCTTC. It yields the protein CASSPNGGGYTF. V is TRBV9 and J is TRBJ1-2, with D hard to call. V lost 4 bases and J 7 bases, leaving 11 bases between the germline ends. Germline loops: CDR1 SGDLS, CDR2 YYNGEE. CDR3 length: 12 residues.

This chain uses TRBV2 with TRBJ2-5, with 9 bases lining up with TRBD2. Per the germline V gene, CDR1 is SNHLY and CDR2 is FYNNEI. CDR3 size: 14 residues. Losses at the gene ends were 7 bases for V and 2 bases for J; bases not matched to a gene: 5. CDR3 protein: CASNQAGGQETQYF. Written as DNA, the CDR3 is TGTGCCAGCAATCAAGCGGGAGGACAAGAGACCCAGTACTTC.

V gene TRBV29-1 combines with J gene TRBJ1-3; TRBD1 might be the D (5 bases). The CDR3 spans 14 residues. Germline loops: CDR1 SQVTM, CDR2 ANQGSEA. CDR3 protein: CRPSGTPRKNTIYF. The CDR3 coding sequence is TGCAGACCTAGCGGGACGCCTCGTAAGAACACCATATATTTT.

This clone was counted only a few times. The V and J genes are TRBV7-8 and TRBJ2-5; 7 nucleotides match TRBD2. V lost 5 bases and J lost 2; bases outside the gene matches: 14. The CDR3 has 17 residues. Germline V gene sequence: CDR1 SGHVS, CDR2 FQNEAQ. The CDR3 loop reads CASSPLGGGRGQETQYF. The CDR3 DNA reads TGTGCCAGCAGCCCACTCGGCGGCGGGAGAGGGCAAGAGACCCAGTACTTC. Supplemented by reference TRBV7-8 and TRBJ2-5, the full variable domain reads GAGVSQSPRYKVAKRGQDVALRCDPISGHVSLFWYQQALGQGPEFLTYFQNEAQLDKSGLPSDRFFAERPEGSVSTLKIQRTQQEDSAVYLCASSPLGGGRGQETQYFGPGTRLLVL.

This chain links TRBV27 with TRBJ2-1; D not certain. The germline V gene has CDR1 MNHEY and CDR2 SMNVEV (reference sequence). CDR3 length: 10 amino acids. Trimming stripped 10 bases from V and 9 bases from J, with 10 bases between. Here the CDR3 reads CATDVAEQFF. CDR3 coding DNA: TGTGCCACCGACGTAGCTGAGCAGTTCTTC.

The chain has TRBV2 and TRBJ1-1; D not certain. V gave up 9 bases and J gave up 6 bases, with 17 bases separating them. This CDR3 spans 13 amino acids. Germline-derived CDR1 and CDR2 are SNHLY and FYNNEI. The CDR3 DNA reads TGTGCCAGTGCCCCTGTAGATCGGGCTGAAGCTTTCTTT. It translates to CASAPVDRAEAFF.

V and J are TRBV27 and TRBJ1-4; D gene unclear. V dropped 7 bases and J dropped 6 bases, with 18 bases sitting between them. The CDR3 covers 15 residues. Per germline, CDR1 MNHEY and CDR2 SMNVEV (reference sequence). The CDR3 DNA follows: TGTGCCAGCACCAAGACTTCCCGGGGTTATGAAAAACTGTTTTTT. It specifies CASTKTSRGYEKLFF.

This chain joins TRBV29-1 and TRBJ1-2; weak D call: TRBD1 (5 bases). The CDR3 runs to 13 residues. The germline V gene encodes CDR1 SQVTM and CDR2 ANQGSEA. Deletions cut 6 bases from V and 10 bases from J, with 21 bases between. The CDR3 sequence is CSVGGAGIGYYTF. CDR3 sequence (DNA): TGCAGCGTCGGAGGGGCGGGAATCGGGTACTACACCTTC. The variable domain in full, completed from reference TRBV29-1 and TRBJ1-2, reads SAVISQKPSRDICQRGTSLTIQCQVDSQVTMMFWYRQQPGQSLTLIATANQGSEATYESGFVIDKFPISRPNLTFSTLTVSNMSPEDSSIYLCSVGGAGIGYYTFGSGTRLTVV.

The chain employs TRBV5-1 and TRBJ2-3; TRBD1 agrees at 9 bases. Germline lookup yields CDR1 SGHRS and CDR2 YFSETQ. V lost 4 bases and J lost 4; bases outside the gene matches: 7. This CDR3 has 15 amino acids. The chain's CDR3 is CASSLRTGEADTQYF. Here the CDR3 DNA reads TGCGCCAGCAGCCTGCGGACAGGGGAGGCAGATACGCAGTATTTT. Full variable domain (rest looked up from reference TRBV5-1 and TRBJ2-3): KAGVTQTPRYLIKTRGQQVTLSCSPISGHRSVSWYQQTPGQGLQFLFEYFSETQRNKGNFPGRFSGRQFSNSRSEMNVSTLELGDSALYLCASSLRTGEADTQYFGPGTRLTVL.

V usage is TRBV21-1 and J usage is TRBJ1-1; the D call of TRBD1 is as the table states it, not checked on the DNA. TRBV21-1 is labeled a pseudogene. The CDR3 has 18 residues. Here the CDR3 reads CASSKGVRDSQQLPEAFF. CDR3 coding DNA: TGTGCCAGCAGCAAGGGGGTCCGGGACAGCCAACAGCTCCCTGAAGCTTTCTTT.

This chain uses TRBV4-2 with TRBJ2-7, with D possibly TRBD2 on 5 matching bases. The CDR3 is made up of 11 amino acids. V was cut by 4 bases and J by 4 bases, with 5 bases left in between. Germline V gives CDR1 LGHNA, CDR2 YNFKEQ. In nucleotides, the CDR3 is TGTGCCAGCAGCCGGAGGTACGAGCAGTACTTC. It yields the protein CASSRRYEQYF.

This chain joins TRBV4-1 and TRBJ2-5, with D uncertain. The better agreement between TRBJ2-7 and the DNA end casts doubt on the J call. Germline loops: CDR1 MGHRA, CDR2 YSYEKL. This CDR3 is built from 13 residues. CDR3 in amino acids: CASSQEIWYEQYF. For the CDR3, the DNA is TGCGCCAGCAGCCAAGAAATTTGGTACGAGCAGTACTTC.

The V call is TRBV7-9, the J call TRBJ1-1; tentatively, D is TRBD1 (5 bases). Trimming removed 1 base at V and 11 bases at J, with 26 bases between. The CDR3 covers 17 residues. The germline V gene has CDR1 SEHNR and CDR2 FQNEAQ (reference sequence). CDR3 sequence: CASSLGGTWGPTPGAFF. The CDR3 nucleotides read TGTGCCAGCAGCTTAGGAGGGACTTGGGGACCTACCCCTGGGGCTTTCTTT. Variable domain in full (rest from reference TRBV7-9 and TRBJ1-1): DTGVSQNPRHKITKRGQNVTFRCDPISEHNRLYWYRQTLGQGPEFLTYFQNEAQLEKSRLLSDRFSAERPKGSFSTLEIQRTEQGDSAMYLCASSLGGTWGPTPGAFFGQGTRLTVV.

The chain joins TRBV9 to TRBJ1-6, with TRBD1 matching 9 bases. CDR1 is SGDLS, CDR2 YYNGEE, per germline. This CDR3 spans 17 amino acids. V was clipped by 4 bases and J by 7 bases; unmatched bases: 12. The CDR3 nucleotides are TGTGCCAGCAGCACAGTAGGGGGGACAGGGTCCAATTCACCCCTCCACTTT. It translates to CASSTVGGTGSNSPLHF.